The 5 T cell receptor beta chains below were found in one sample sequenced in a study of shared clonotypes between healthy human individuals. Repertoires were generated with immunoSEQ multiplex PCR, while TCRdb's copy carries only in-frame clones and drops some. The table has 1.6 million or so clones, 98% seen once. Sample: naive CD4+ T cells sorted from blood. Subset specified: CD45RA+ positively selected. The receptors were gathered from a man aged 30-40 years in good health.

The chain couples TRBV21-1 to TRBJ1-2; the table's D call of TRBD1 was not tested on the DNA. TRBV21-1 is a documented pseudogene. The CDR3 extends over 17 amino acids. This CDR3 reads CASSKGSPGQKIYGYTF. The CDR3 coding sequence is TGTGCCAGCAGCAAAGGATCCCCGGGACAGAAAATCTATGGCTACACCTTC.

V usage is TRBV7-9 and J usage is TRBJ1-5; D is uncertain. The CDR3 runs 13 residues. The germline V gene encodes CDR1 SEHNR and CDR2 FQNEAQ (reference sequence). The ends were cut back, 8 bases at V and 3 bases at J, with 11 bases in the middle. For the CDR3, the DNA is TGTGCCAGCGGATGGGGAGCCAATCAGCCCCAGCATTTT. Translation gives CASGWGANQPQHF.

This clone occurred once. V and J are TRBV7-6 and TRBJ2-7; 12 bases align to TRBD2. This CDR3 is built from 16 residues. Germline trimming cut 1 base from V and 3 bases from J; bases unmatched to any gene: 4. Per germline, CDR1 SGHVS and CDR2 FNYEAQ. The CDR3 nucleotides read TGTGCCAGCAGCTTAGGGAAGGGACTAGCGGGCTACGAGCAGTACTTC. This codes for CASSLGKGLAGYEQYF.

The rearrangement uses TRBV5-4 and TRBJ2-7, with TRBD2 matching 7 bases. This CDR3 spans 14 amino acids. CDR1 and CDR2 from the germline V gene are SGHNT and YYREEE (reference sequence). Losses at the gene ends were 0 bases for V and 4 bases for J; bases not matched to a gene: 4. Written as DNA, the CDR3 is TGTGCCAGCAGCTTGGGGCGGGAGTCTTACGAGCAGTACTTC. The encoded protein is CASSLGRESYEQYF.

This clone was picked up one time. V gene TRBV4-2 combines with J gene TRBJ2-1; D is unresolved. The CDR3 length is 15 residues. The germline gives CDR1 LGHNA, CDR2 YNFKEQ. Trimming cost V 3 bases and J 1 base, with 10 bases left between them. The CDR3 protein is CASSQVHRSYNEQFF. CDR3 nucleotides: TGTGCCAGCAGCCAGGTTCATCGGTCCTACAATGAGCAGTTCTTC.